The present T cell receptor (beta chain) was sequenced within a study of blood T cell repertoires in COVID-19. Original methodology: Nucleated cell number was recorded as an estimate derived from reference gene primer amplification. Sequenced by immunoSEQ multiplex PCR; TCRdb stores in-frame clones only, minus some. V, J and clone size derive from that table, while D and trimming were established from the DNA sequence. The sample has about 98,000 clones, around 84% seen once. About this clone itself: The junction departs from the called germline gene at one end, perhaps through a read error.

This CDR3 comprises 16 residues. CDR1 and CDR2 (germline): LGHDT, YNNKEL (reference sequence). The V gene is TRBV3-1 (or the pseudogene TRBV3-2), the J gene TRBJ1-4; the D gene is possibly TRBD1 (5 bases). The receptor was derived from a man aged 50-59 years with active or convalescent COVID-19. Input material: peripheral blood. CDR3 DNA: TGTGCCAGCAGCCATATCATAGACAGACGTAATGAAAAGCTGTTTTTT. Translated: CASSHIIDRRNEKLFF.